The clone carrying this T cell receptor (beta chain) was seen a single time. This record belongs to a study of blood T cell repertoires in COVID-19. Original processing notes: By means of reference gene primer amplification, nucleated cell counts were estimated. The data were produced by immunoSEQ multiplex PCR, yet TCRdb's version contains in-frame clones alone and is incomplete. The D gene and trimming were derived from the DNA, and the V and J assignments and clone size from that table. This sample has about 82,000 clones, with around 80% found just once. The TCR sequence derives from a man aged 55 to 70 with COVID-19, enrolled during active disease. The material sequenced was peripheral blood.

CDR3 loop: CASSSQGQNSGNTIYF. In DNA form, the CDR3 reads TGCGCCAGCAGCTCACAGGGACAGAACTCTGGAAACACCATATATTTT. The chain carries TRBV5-1 and TRBJ1-3; 7 bases agree with TRBD1. V was clipped by 3 bases and J by 0 bases; unmatched bases: 6. CDR3 size: 16 residues. Looked up from germline, CDR1 is SGHRS and CDR2 is YFSETQ.